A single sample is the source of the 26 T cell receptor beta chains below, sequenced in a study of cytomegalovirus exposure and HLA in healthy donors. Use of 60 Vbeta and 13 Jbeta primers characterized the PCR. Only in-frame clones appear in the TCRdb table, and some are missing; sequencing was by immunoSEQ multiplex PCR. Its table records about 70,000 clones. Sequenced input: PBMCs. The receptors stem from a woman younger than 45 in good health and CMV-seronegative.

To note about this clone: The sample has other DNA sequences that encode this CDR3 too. CDR3 amino acids: CASSLSSYEQYF. The CDR3, as DNA: TGTGCCAGCAGTCTATCCTCCTACGAGCAGTACTTC. The chain couples TRBV7-9 to TRBJ2-7; D ambiguous. Germline assignment: CDR1 SEHNR and CDR2 FQNEAQ (reference sequence). This CDR3 is built from 12 residues. V shed 6 bases and J shed 0 bases, with 6 bases lying between them.

The CDR3 sequence: CASSVETGSSYEQYF. The CDR3 nucleotides read TGTGCCAGCAGCGTAGAGACAGGGAGCTCCTACGAGCAGTACTTC. The chain employs TRBV9 and TRBJ2-7; 7 bases match TRBD1. Per the germline V gene, CDR1 is SGDLS and CDR2 is YYNGEE. V was pared by 0 bases and J by 0 bases, with 3 bases of the junction left unmatched. This CDR3 comprises 15 residues.

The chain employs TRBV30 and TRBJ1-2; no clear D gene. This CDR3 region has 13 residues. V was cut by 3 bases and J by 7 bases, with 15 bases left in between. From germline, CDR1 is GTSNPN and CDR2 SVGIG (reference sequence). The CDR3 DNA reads TGTGCCTGGAGACTAGGGCAGGAACGTGGCTACACCTTC. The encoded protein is CAWRLGQERGYTF.

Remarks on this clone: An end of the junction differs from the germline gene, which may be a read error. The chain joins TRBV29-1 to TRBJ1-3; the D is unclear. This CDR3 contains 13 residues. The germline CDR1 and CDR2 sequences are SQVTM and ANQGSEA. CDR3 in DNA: TGCAGCGTGGCCCCGGGAACTGGAAACAACATATATTTT. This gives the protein CSVAPGTGNNIYF.

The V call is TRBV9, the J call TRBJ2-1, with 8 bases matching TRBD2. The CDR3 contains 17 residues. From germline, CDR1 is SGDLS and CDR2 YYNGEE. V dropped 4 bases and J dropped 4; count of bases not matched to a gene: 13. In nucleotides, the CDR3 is TGTGCCAGCAGCCCCGATGTAGCGGGGACGACTTACAATGAGCAGTTCTTC. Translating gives CASSPDVAGTTYNEQFF.

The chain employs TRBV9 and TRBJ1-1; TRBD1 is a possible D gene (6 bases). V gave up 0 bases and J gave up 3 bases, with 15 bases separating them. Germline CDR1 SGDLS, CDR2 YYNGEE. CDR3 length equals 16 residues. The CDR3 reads CASSVVGRGADTEAFF. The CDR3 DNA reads TGTGCCAGCAGCGTAGTAGGGAGGGGGGCCGACACTGAAGCTTTCTTT.

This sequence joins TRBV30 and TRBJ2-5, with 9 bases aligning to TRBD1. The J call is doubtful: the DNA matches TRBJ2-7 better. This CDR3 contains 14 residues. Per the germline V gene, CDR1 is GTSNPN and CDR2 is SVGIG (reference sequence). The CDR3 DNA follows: TGTGCCTGGAGGGGGACAGGGTCAATCTACGAGCAGTACTTC. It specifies CAWRGTGSIYEQYF.

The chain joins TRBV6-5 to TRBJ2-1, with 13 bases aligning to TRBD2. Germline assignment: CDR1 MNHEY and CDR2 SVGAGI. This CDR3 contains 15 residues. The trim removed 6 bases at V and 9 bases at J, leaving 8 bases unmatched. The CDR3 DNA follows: TGTGCCAGCAGGCCTAGACTAGCGGGAGGTCGTGAGCAGTTCTTC. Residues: CASRPRLAGGREQFF.

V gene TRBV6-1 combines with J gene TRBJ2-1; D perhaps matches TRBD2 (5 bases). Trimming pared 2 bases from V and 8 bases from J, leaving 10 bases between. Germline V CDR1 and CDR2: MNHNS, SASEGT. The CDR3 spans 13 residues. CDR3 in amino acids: CASSESWRDEQFF. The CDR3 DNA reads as TGTGCCAGCAGTGAAAGTTGGCGGGATGAGCAGTTCTTC.

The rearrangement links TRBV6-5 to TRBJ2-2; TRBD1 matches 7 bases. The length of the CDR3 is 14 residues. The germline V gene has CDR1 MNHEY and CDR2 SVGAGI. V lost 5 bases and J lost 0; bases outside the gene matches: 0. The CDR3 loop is CASSGTANTGELFF. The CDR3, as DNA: TGTGCCAGCAGTGGGACAGCGAACACCGGGGAGCTGTTTTTT.

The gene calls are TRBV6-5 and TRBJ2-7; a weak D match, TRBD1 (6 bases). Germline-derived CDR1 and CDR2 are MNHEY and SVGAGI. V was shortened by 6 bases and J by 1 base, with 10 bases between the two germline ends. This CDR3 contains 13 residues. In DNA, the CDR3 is TGTGCCAGCAGCCGGACAGCTTCCTACGAGCAGTACTTC. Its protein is CASSRTASYEQYF.

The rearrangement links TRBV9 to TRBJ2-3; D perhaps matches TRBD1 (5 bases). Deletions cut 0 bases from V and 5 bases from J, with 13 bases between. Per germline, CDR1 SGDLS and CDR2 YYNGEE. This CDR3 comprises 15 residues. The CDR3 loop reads CASSVGGRAGDTQYF. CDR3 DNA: TGTGCCAGCAGCGTAGGTGGCAGGGCTGGAGATACGCAGTATTTT.

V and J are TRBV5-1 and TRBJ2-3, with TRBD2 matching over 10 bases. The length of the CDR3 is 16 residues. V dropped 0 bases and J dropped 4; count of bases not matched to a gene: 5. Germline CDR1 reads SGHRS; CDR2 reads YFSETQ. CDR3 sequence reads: CASSLADSGGADTQYF. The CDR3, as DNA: TGCGCCAGCAGCTTGGCGGACAGCGGGGGGGCAGATACGCAGTATTTT.

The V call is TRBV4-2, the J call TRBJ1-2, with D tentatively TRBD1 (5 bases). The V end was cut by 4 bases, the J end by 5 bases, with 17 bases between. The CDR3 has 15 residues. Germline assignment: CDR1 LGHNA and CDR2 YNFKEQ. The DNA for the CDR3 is TGTGCCAGCAGCCGCCAGACAGACACTTTATATGGCTACACCTTC. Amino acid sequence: CASSRQTDTLYGYTF.

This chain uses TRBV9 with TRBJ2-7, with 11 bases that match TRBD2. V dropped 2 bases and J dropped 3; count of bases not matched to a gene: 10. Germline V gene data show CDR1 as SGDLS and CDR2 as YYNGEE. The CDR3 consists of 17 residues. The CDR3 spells CASSVGSGRDIVYEQYF. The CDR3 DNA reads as TGTGCCAGCAGCGTGGGTAGCGGGAGGGATATAGTCTACGAGCAGTACTTC.

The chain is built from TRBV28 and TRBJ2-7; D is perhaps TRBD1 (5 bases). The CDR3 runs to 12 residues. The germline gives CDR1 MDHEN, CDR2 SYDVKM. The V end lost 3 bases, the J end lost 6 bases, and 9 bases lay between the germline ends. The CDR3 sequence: CASSLGQAEQYF. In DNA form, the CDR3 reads TGTGCCAGCAGTTTGGGGCAGGCCGAGCAGTACTTC.

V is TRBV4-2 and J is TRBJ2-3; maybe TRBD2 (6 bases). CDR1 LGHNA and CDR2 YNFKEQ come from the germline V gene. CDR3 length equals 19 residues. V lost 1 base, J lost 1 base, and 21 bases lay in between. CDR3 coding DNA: TGTGCCAGCAGCCAAGGGGCCTTTCGGGGGAGAGGCGGCACAGATACGCAGTATTTT. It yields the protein CASSQGAFRGRGGTDTQYF.

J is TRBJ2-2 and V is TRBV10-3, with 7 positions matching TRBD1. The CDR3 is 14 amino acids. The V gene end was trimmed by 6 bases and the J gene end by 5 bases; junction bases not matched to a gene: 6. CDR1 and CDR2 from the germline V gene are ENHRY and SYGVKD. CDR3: CAIRGTETTGELFF. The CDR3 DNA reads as TGTGCCATCAGGGGGACAGAAACTACCGGGGAGCTGTTTTTT.

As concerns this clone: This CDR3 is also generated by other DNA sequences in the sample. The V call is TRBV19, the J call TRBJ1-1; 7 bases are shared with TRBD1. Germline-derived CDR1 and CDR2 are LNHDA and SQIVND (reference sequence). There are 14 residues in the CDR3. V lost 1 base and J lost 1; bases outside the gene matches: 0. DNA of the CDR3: TGTGCCAGTAGTATAGGACAGGGGAACACTGAAGCTTTCTTT. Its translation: CASSIGQGNTEAFF.

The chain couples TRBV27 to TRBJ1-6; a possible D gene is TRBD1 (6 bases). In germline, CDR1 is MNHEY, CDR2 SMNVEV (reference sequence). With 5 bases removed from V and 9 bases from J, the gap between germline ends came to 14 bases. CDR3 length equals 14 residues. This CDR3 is CASSPREQGSPLHF. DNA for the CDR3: TGTGCCAGCAGTCCGCGAGAACAGGGTTCACCCCTCCACTTT.

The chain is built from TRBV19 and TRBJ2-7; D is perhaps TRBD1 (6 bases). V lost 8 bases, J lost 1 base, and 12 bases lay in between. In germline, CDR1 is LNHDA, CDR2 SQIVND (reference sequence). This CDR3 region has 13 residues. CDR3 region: CASRGDKSYEQYF. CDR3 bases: TGTGCCAGTCGTGGGGACAAATCCTACGAGCAGTACTTC. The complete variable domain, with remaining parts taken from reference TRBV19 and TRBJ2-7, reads DGGITQSPKYLFRKEGQNVTLSCEQNLNHDAMYWYRQDPGQGLRLIYYSQIVNDFQKGDIAEGYSVSREKKESFPLTVTSAQKNPTAFYLCASRGDKSYEQYFGPGTRLTVT.

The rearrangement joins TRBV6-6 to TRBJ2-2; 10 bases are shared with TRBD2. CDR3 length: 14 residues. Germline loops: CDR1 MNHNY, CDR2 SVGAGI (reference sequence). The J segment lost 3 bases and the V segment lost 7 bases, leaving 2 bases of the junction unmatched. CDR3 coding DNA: TGTGCCAGCACCGGACTAGCGGACACCGGGGAGCTGTTTTTT. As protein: CASTGLADTGELFF.

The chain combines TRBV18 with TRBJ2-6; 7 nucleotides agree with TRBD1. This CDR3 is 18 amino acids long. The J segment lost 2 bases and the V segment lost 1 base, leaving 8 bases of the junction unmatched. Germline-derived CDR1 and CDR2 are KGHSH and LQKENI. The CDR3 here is CASSPLRQGLTGANVLTF. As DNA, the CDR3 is TGTGCCAGCTCACCACTGAGACAGGGCCTTACTGGGGCCAACGTCCTGACTTTC. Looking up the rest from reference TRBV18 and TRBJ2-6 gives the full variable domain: NAGVMQNPRHLVRRRGQEARLRCSPMKGHSHVYWYRQLPEEGLKFMVYLQKENIIDESGMPKERFSAEFPKEGPSILRIQQVVRGDSAAYFCASSPLRQGLTGANVLTFGAGSRLTVL.

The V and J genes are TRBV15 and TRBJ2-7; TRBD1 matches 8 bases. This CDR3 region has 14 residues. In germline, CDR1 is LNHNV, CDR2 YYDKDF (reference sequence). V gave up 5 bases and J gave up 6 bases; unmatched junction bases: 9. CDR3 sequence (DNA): TGTGCCACCAGCTTTGGGCAGGGGGCTTTCGAGCAGTACTTC. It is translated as CATSFGQGAFEQYF.

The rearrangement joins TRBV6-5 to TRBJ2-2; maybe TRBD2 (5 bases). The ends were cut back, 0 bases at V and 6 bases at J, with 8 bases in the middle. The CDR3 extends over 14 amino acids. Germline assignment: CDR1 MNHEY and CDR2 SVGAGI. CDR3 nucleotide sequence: TGTGCCAGCAGTTACTCGCCACTAGCCGGGGAGCTGTTTTTT. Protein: CASSYSPLAGELFF.

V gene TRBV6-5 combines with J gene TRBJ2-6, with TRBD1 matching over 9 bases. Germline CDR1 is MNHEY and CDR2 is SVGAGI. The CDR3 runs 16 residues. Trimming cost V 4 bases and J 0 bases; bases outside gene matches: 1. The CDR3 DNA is TGTGCCAGCAGTTTGACAGGGGGCTCTGGGGCCAACGTCCTGACTTTC. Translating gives CASSLTGGSGANVLTF.